This is a list of T cell receptor beta chains from one sample in a study of T cells in Graves' hyperthyroidism and ophthalmopathy. TCRdb ran MiXCR on the multiplex PCR reads and lists one entry per CDR3 protein. This table holds about 46,000 distinct CDR3 sequences, more than 40% found once. Sequencing input: peripheral blood or thyroid tissue (not recorded which). The receptor set was obtained from a woman aged 50 to 60 with Graves' hyperthyroidism. CDR3s include the opening cysteine and the closing phenylalanine or tryptophan. A D gene is named only where the DNA matches it firmly. Part of the rows lack a size; the others show once, few, many or a class for expanded clones.

j_call clone_size d_call cdr3_length v_call cdr3_aa cdr3_nt
TRBJ2-2 many . 15 TRBV5-6 CASSFGQGNTGELFF TGTGCCAGCAGCTTCGGCCAGGGAAACACCGGGGAGCTGTTTTTT
TRBJ2-7 many . 14 TRBV6-6 CASTSTRNDYEQYF TGTGCCAGCACCAGTACTAGAAACGACTACGAGCAGTACTTC
TRBJ2-3 many . 14 TRBV20-1 CSARVEGRTDTQYF TGCAGTGCTAGAGTGGAGGGACGCACAGATACGCAGTATTTT
TRBJ2-7 many . 15 TRBV6-1 CASSERGGGLNEQYF TGTGCCAGCAGTGAAAGGGGGGGGGGATTGAACGAGCAGTACTTC
TRBJ1-1 . . 12 TRBV20-1 CSAGGANTEAFF TGCAGTGCGGGGGGTGCGAACACTGAAGCTTTCTTT
TRBJ2-6 . . 13 TRBV2 CASSEAGANVLTF TGTGCCAGCAGTGAGGCGGGGGCCAACGTCCTGACTTTC
TRBJ2-3 . TRBD2 14 TRBV20-1 CSARGTSGRGAQYF TGCAGTGCGAGAGGGACTAGCGGGAGAGGCGCGCAGTATTTT
TRBJ1-5 . . 14 TRBV7-8 CASGGRDTLQPQHF TGTGCCAGTGGAGGGCGGGACACACTTCAGCCCCAGCATTTT
TRBJ2-3 . . 11 TRBV28 CASRRARGQYF TGTGCCAGCAGGAGGGCCCGTGGGCAGTATTTT
TRBJ2-5 once . 13 TRBV29-1 CSVVRQGGETQYF TGCAGCGTTGTCAGGCAGGGTGGGGAGACCCAGTACTTC
TRBJ2-6 . . 15 TRBV5-5 CASSVWGRGANVLTF TGTGCCAGCAGCGTCTGGGGGCGTGGGGCCAACGTCCTGACTTTC
TRBJ1-2 . . 12 TRBV29-1 CSVDWGGNGHTF TGCAGCGTTGACTGGGGGGGGAATGGCCACACCTTC
TRBJ1-2 many TRBD1 14 TRBV2 CASSPDREGAGYTF TGTGCCAGCAGTCCAGACAGGGAGGGAGCAGGCTACACCTTC
TRBJ2-7 few TRBD2 15 TRBV28 CASSLSGRASYEQYF TGTGCCAGCAGTTTGTCAGGGAGGGCCTCCTACGAGCAGTACTTC
TRBJ1-5 . . 14 TRBV7-9 CASSGRGANQPQHF TGTGCCAGCAGCGGTCGGGGGGCTAATCAGCCCCAGCATTTT
TRBJ1-1 once . 15 TRBV7-9 CASSPRGGGDTEAFF TGTGCCAGCAGCCCCCGGGGGGGGGGTGACACTGAAGCTTTCTTT
TRBJ1-6 . TRBD1 15 TRBV11-2 CASTPTTGVYSPLHF TGTGCCAGCACCCCCACCACAGGGGTGTACTCACCCCTCCACTTT